This T cell receptor (beta chain) appears in the sequencing data of a study of shared clonotypes between healthy human individuals. The study's findings and limits: Lower generation probabilities were found for non-shared clonotypes than for those shared by all four donors.

As defined, naive CD8 cells were CD45RO-negative and positively selected for CCR7, with terminally differentiated effector memory CD45RA+ cells excluded. All donors were Caucasian adults living in Nashville, Tennessee. Details on this clone: Its cognate antigen is unknown.

Profiling relied on immunoSEQ multiplex PCR, and the TCRdb table lists in-frame clones only, not all of them. This sample has almost 700,000 clones, with about 90% found just once. The CDR3 spans 14 residues. V lost 7 bases, J lost 1 base, and 7 bases stayed unmatched. CDR1 and CDR2 (germline): SQVTM, ANQGSEA. The receptor was isolated from a man aged 30-40 years in good health. The chain employs TRBV29-1 and TRBJ2-5, with 9 bases matching TRBD1. The sample taken for sequencing was naive CD8+ T cells sorted from blood. The chain's CDR3 is CSGLDRGRQETQYF. In nucleotides, the CDR3 is TGCAGCGGGTTGGACAGGGGACGCCAAGAGACCCAGTACTTC.